Following are 19 T cell receptor beta chains from one sample sequenced in a study of T cell responses to AZD1222 COVID-19 vaccine. Profiled with immunoSEQ multiplex PCR; TCRdb holds only in-frame clones, not every one. Here the sample spans 100,000 or so clones, 87% being singletons. The sequenced sample was peripheral blood, obtained on day 0 of AZD1222 vaccination. These receptors were obtained from an adult in good health.

The sample holds one count of this clone. The V call is TRBV19, the J call TRBJ2-2; D may be TRBD1 (5 bases). Germline V lookup: CDR1 LNHDA, CDR2 SQIVND (reference sequence). The ends were cut back, 4 bases at V and 4 bases at J, with 13 bases in the middle. The CDR3 is 15 amino acids. CDR3: CASSTTRGSTGELFF. In DNA, the CDR3 is TGTGCCAGTAGTACAACAAGGGGAAGCACCGGGGAGCTGTTTTTT.

This clone was seen once. The chain recombines TRBV18 with TRBJ2-2; D gene uncertain. Per the germline V gene, CDR1 is KGHSH and CDR2 is LQKENI. V lost 6 bases, J lost 7 bases, and 18 bases lay in between. The CDR3 has 15 residues. Here the CDR3 DNA reads TGTGCCAGCTCCGCAGCCCGCACCGCTAGCGGGGAGCTGTTTTTT. Its protein is CASSAARTASGELFF. Filled out from reference TRBV18 and TRBJ2-2, the complete variable domain reads NAGVMQNPRHLVRRRGQEARLRCSPMKGHSHVYWYRQLPEEGLKFMVYLQKENIIDESGMPKERFSAEFPKEGPSILRIQQVVRGDSAAYFCASSAARTASGELFFGEGSRLTVL.

This chain joins TRBV5-1 and TRBJ2-2; 7 bases agree with TRBD1. V lost 3 bases and J lost 0; bases outside the gene matches: 8. The CDR3 totals 17 residues. Germline CDR1 is SGHRS and CDR2 is YFSETQ. In nucleotides, the CDR3 is TGCGCCAGCAGCTCTACTACCGGGACAGCGAACACCGGGGAGCTGTTTTTT. Translated, it gives CASSSTTGTANTGELFF.

The chain has TRBV24-1 and TRBJ1-1, with 8 nucleotides matching TRBD1. The CDR3 has 14 amino acids. The trim removed 9 bases at V and 1 base at J, leaving 6 bases unmatched. The germline CDR1 and CDR2 sequences are KGHDR and SFDVKD. For the CDR3, the DNA is TGTGCCACCTCAGGGGGCCCACAGAACACTGAAGCTTTCTTT. Translated: CATSGGPQNTEAFF.

This clone has a single count. The chain links TRBV19 to TRBJ1-2; TRBD1 agrees at 7 bases. The V segment lost 5 bases and the J segment 5 bases; nucleotides outside the gene matches: 5. From germline, CDR1 is LNHDA and CDR2 SQIVND (reference sequence). The CDR3 covers 13 residues. In DNA form, the CDR3 reads TGTGCCAGTAGTTCGACAGGGAGTTATGGCTACACCTTC. Protein: CASSSTGSYGYTF.

For the CDR3, the DNA is TGTGCCAGCAGCCCCCGACGGGCCAACGTCCTGACTTTC. Translation: CASSPRRANVLTF. V gene TRBV7-9 combines with J gene TRBJ2-6; D not resolved. V gave up 5 bases and J gave up 5 bases, with 7 bases separating them. CDR3 length equals 13 residues. The germline V gene has CDR1 SEHNR and CDR2 FQNEAQ (reference sequence).

The chain carries TRBV5-1 and TRBJ1-3, with no clear D. In germline, CDR1 is SGHRS, CDR2 YFSETQ. This CDR3 region has 16 residues. The V and J ends lost 0 bases and 0 bases respectively, with 10 bases between them. The CDR3: CASSLEGYNSGNTIYF. Here the CDR3 DNA reads TGCGCCAGCAGCTTGGAAGGGTACAACTCTGGAAACACCATATATTTT.

This sequence joins TRBV24-1 and TRBJ2-3, with 10 bases that match TRBD2. There are 15 residues in the CDR3. V was clipped by 0 bases and J by 6 bases; unmatched bases: 2. The germline V gene has CDR1 KGHDR and CDR2 SFDVKD. Here the CDR3 reads CATSDLRTSGDTQYF. As DNA, the CDR3 is TGTGCCACCAGTGATTTGAGGACTAGCGGTGATACGCAGTATTTT.

This chain joins TRBV5-1 and TRBJ1-1, with 8 bases identical to TRBD1. CDR1 and CDR2 (germline): SGHRS, YFSETQ. V was clipped by 4 bases and J by 3 bases; unmatched bases: 8. CDR3 length: 15 residues. The CDR3 DNA reads as TGCGCCAGCAGCCCAAGGACAGGGTCAGACACTGAAGCTTTCTTT. Amino acids: CASSPRTGSDTEAFF.

This chain joins TRBV11-2 and TRBJ2-7, with D possibly TRBD2 on 6 matching bases. Germline values: CDR1 SGHAT, CDR2 FQNNGV. This CDR3 has 14 residues. Deletions cut 3 bases from V and 7 bases from J, with 16 bases between. The chain's CDR3 is CASSFTGSQGEQYF. The CDR3 DNA follows: TGTGCCAGCAGCTTTACCGGGAGCCAAGGGGAGCAGTACTTC.

The chain carries TRBV7-9 and TRBJ1-4; 7 nucleotides match TRBD1. CDR3 length equals 15 residues. CDR1 is SEHNR and CDR2 is FQNEAQ in the germline V gene (reference sequence). With V trimmed by 4 bases and J by 3 bases, 5 bases remained unmatched. CDR3 in amino acids: CASSSPGTANEKLFF. The CDR3 coding sequence is TGTGCCAGCAGCTCACCCGGGACAGCTAATGAAAAACTGTTTTTT.

The rearrangement links TRBV3-1 (or the pseudogene TRBV3-2) to TRBJ2-7; the match to TRBD2 covers 9 bases. CDR1 and CDR2 (germline): LGHDT, YNNKEL (reference sequence). The CDR3 contains 14 residues. The V gene end was trimmed by 4 bases and the J gene end by 0 bases; junction bases not matched to a gene: 1. The CDR3 DNA follows: TGTGCCAGCAGCCCGACTAGCGGCTCCTACGAGCAGTACTTC. Amino acids: CASSPTSGSYEQYF.

The chain links TRBV7-9 to TRBJ2-7; unclear D gene. Germline CDR1 reads SEHNR; CDR2 reads FQNEAQ (reference sequence). With 5 bases removed from V and 3 bases from J, the gap between germline ends came to 11 bases. This CDR3 has 13 residues. The CDR3: CASSPVWDYEQYF. Here the CDR3 DNA reads TGTGCCAGCAGCCCAGTATGGGACTACGAGCAGTACTTC.

The J gene is TRBJ2-5, the V gene TRBV5-1; 8 nucleotides line up with TRBD1. This CDR3 region has 14 residues. CDR1 is SGHRS and CDR2 is YFSETQ in the germline V gene. The trim removed 0 bases at V and 3 bases at J, leaving 1 base unmatched. The CDR3 protein is CASSLATGEETQYF. The CDR3 nucleotides read TGCGCCAGCAGCTTGGCGACAGGGGAAGAGACCCAGTACTTC.

V gene TRBV3-1 (or the pseudogene TRBV3-2) combines with J gene TRBJ2-7; D is undetermined. Trimming removed 5 bases at V and 4 bases at J, with 6 bases between. CDR3 length equals 11 residues. Looked up from germline, CDR1 is LGHDT and CDR2 is YNNKEL (reference sequence). CDR3 protein: CASSNRYEQYF. CDR3 in DNA: TGTGCCAGCAGCAACAGATACGAGCAGTACTTC.

J is TRBJ1-2 and V is TRBV28, with D perhaps matching TRBD1 (5 bases). Deletions cut 6 bases from V and 7 bases from J, with 15 bases between. The CDR3 extends over 13 amino acids. Per germline, CDR1 MDHEN and CDR2 SYDVKM. The CDR3 nucleotides read TGTGCCAGCAGCCCACAGGCGGTGGCTGGCTACACCTTC. This gives the protein CASSPQAVAGYTF.

Written as DNA, the CDR3 is TGTGCCACCAGTGATTCAGACAGGCTATATGGCTACACCTTC. Translating it yields CATSDSDRLYGYTF. The rearrangement joins TRBV24-1 to TRBJ1-2; D is possibly TRBD1 (6 bases). This CDR3 spans 14 amino acids. CDR1 is KGHDR, CDR2 SFDVKD, per germline. Trimming took off 2 bases at V and 5 bases at J, with 11 bases between the two ends.

The V gene is TRBV27, the J gene TRBJ1-1; unclear D gene. CDR1 is MNHEY and CDR2 is SMNVEV in the germline V gene (reference sequence). The CDR3 length is 14 residues. Trimming stripped 0 bases from V and 3 bases from J, with 8 bases between. CDR3 loop: CASSLSRGYTEAFF. The DNA of the CDR3 is TGTGCCAGCAGTTTATCCCGAGGGTACACTGAAGCTTTCTTT.

The rearrangement links TRBV15 to TRBJ1-2, with D possibly matching TRBD1 (6 bases). Trimming removed 2 bases at V and 8 bases at J, with 15 bases between. In germline, CDR1 is LNHNV, CDR2 YYDKDF (reference sequence). CDR3 length: 14 residues. Here the CDR3 DNA reads TGTGCCACCAGCAGACGGGACATCACCACAGGCTACACCTTC. Its protein is CATSRRDITTGYTF.